The source of this T cell receptor beta chain is a study of Tregs in tolerant kidney transplant recipients. From germline, CDR1 is SGHTA and CDR2 FQGNSA. This CDR3 has 14 residues. Losses at the gene ends were 2 bases for V and 10 bases for J; bases not matched to a gene: 4. CD4+CD25+CD127- Tregs, CD4+CD25- non-Tregs, CD4 and CD8 cells were sorted. A note on this clone: Antigen specificity is unknown.

Only in-frame clones appear in the TCRdb table, and some are missing; sequencing was by immunoSEQ multiplex PCR. This repertoire shows about 61,000 clones, 80% to 90% found once; its top ten account for roughly 2.2%. Study-level findings and limits: The most relevant donor-specific Treg TCRbeta repertoire apparently came from expansion with activated donor B cells. Biological reproducibility was not directly addressed in this study.

This sample comprised Tregs from blood, obtained before the transplant. This TCR derives from a human donor who received a combined kidney and bone marrow transplant. This chain uses TRBV7-2 with TRBJ2-1, with 11 nucleotides matching TRBD2. CDR3: CASSLQLAGVEQFF. CDR3 DNA sequence: TGTGCCAGCAGCTTACAACTAGCGGGGGTGGAGCAGTTCTTC.